This T cell receptor (beta chain) appears in the sequencing data of a study of T cells in Graves' hyperthyroidism and ophthalmopathy. At the level of the study: Initial diagnosis, before any treatment, was when peripheral blood was collected.

Ophthalmopathy patients all had a Clinical Activity Score of at least 3, a NOSPECS grade of at least 4 and disease under 3 months old. Not enrolled were patients with uncontrolled infection, other autoimmune disease, pregnancy or lactation. As for this clonotype: Its antigen remains unidentified. A read error may be the cause here, since a much bigger clone is one base away.

Overall study results and limits: Ophthalmopathy, which appeared later, was predicted by the model a median about 6 months before onset.

Germline CDR1 reads SGHRS; CDR2 reads YFSETQ. The CDR3 has 15 residues. TCR beta CDR3 regions were amplified from RNA. The TCR CDR3 first-round RT-PCR relied on the HTBI primer set. Via MiXCR, TCRdb re-called the multiplex PCR reads, giving one row per CDR3 protein. The table has 500,000 to 550,000 distinct CDR3 sequences, 15% to 20% seen once. The chain uses TRBV5-1 and TRBJ2-3; TRBD2 matches 7 bases. The clonotype comes from a man between 35 and 55 years old with Graves' ophthalmopathy. Sequenced: blood. This chain's CDR3 is CAGSSLGGSTDTQYF. In DNA, the CDR3 is TGCGCCGGCAGCTCCCTGGGGGGGTCCACAGATACGCAGTATTTT.